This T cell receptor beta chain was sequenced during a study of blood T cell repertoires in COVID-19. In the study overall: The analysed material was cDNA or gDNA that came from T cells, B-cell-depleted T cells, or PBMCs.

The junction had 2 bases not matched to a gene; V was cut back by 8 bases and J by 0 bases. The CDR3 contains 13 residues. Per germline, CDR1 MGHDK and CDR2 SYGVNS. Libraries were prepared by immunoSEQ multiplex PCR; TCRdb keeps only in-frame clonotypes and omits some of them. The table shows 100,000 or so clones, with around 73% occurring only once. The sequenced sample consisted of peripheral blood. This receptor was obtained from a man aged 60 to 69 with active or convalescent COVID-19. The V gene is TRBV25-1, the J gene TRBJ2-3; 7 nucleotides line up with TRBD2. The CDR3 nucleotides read TGTGCCAGCTGGGGGGGAAGCACAGATACGCAGTATTTT. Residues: CASWGGSTDTQYF.